The rows below give T cell receptor beta chains drawn from one sample of a study of blood T cell repertoires in COVID-19. This table comes from immunoSEQ multiplex PCR, and its TCRdb copy is limited to in-frame clones, with some not included. This sample has around 90,000 clones, with approximately 86% found just once. The sequencing sample was made of peripheral blood. The receptors derive from a man over 45 with COVID-19, enrolled during active disease. Both conserved end residues are part of each CDR3. D genes are given only for firm matches. Clone size is shown for a subset of rows, as once, few, many or a class of expanded clone.

TRBV29-1	TRBJ2-1	NA	TRBD2	TGCAGCGTTACCTTGGCGGGGGGATATAATGAGCAGTTCTTC	CSVTLAGGYNEQFF
TRBV7-6	TRBJ2-1	NA	TRBD2	TGTGCCAGCAGCTCAACTCCTAGCGGCGGGAGCTACAATGAGCAGTTCTTC	CASSSTPSGGSYNEQFF
TRBV2	TRBJ1-5	NA	TRBD1	TGTGCCAGCAGGAGGGGGCTGGGTCAGCCCCAGCATTTT	CASRRGLGQPQHF
TRBV29-1	TRBJ1-1	once	TRBD1	TGCAGCGCGCGACAGGGGGGGGACACTGAAGCTTTCTTT	CSARQGGDTEAFF
TRBV4-2	TRBJ2-7	NA	NA	TGTGCCAGCAGCCACCGGGACTCTACCTACGAGCAGTACTTC	CASSHRDSTYEQYF
TRBV21-1	TRBJ2-6	NA	NA	TGTGCCAGCAGCAAAGATGAGGTTACGGGCTCTGGGGCCAACGTCCTGACTTTC	CASSKDEVTGSGANVLTF
TRBV15	TRBJ1-6	few	NA	TGTGCCACCAGCAGGGACATAGATAATTCACCCCTCCACTTT	CATSRDIDNSPLHF
TRBV11-2	TRBJ1-2	NA	TRBD1	TGTGCCAGCAGGCACTCGTCTTACCGGGACAGGAACTATGGCTACACCTTC	CASRHSSYRDRNYGYTF
TRBV20-1	TRBJ1-1	NA	NA	TGCAGTGCTCCGAACAGAAAATTT	CSAPNRKF
TRBV30	TRBJ2-7	NA	NA	TGTGCCTGGAGCGCCCGGGGCAGGGGATCTGACGAGCAGTACTTC	CAWSARGRGSDEQYF
TRBV5-1	TRBJ2-7	NA	NA	TGCGCCAGCAGCCAAGGACTTCTCTACGAGCAGTACTTC	CASSQGLLYEQYF
TRBV2	TRBJ1-1	NA	NA	TGTGCCAGCAGCGGAGTTTCCACTGAAGCTTTCTTT	CASSGVSTEAFF
TRBV27	TRBJ1-2	NA	NA	TGTGCCAGCAGTTTGTCCCCGACAGTAGCTAACTATGGCTACACCTTC	CASSLSPTVANYGYTF
TRBV9	TRBJ2-5	NA	TRBD1	TGTGCCAGCAGCGTAGGTTGGGGGACAGGGGGCGGAGAGACCCAGTACTTC	CASSVGWGTGGGETQYF
TRBV19	TRBJ2-2	NA	NA	TGTGCCAGTAGTACTCAAGGGGGTGCCACCGGGGAGCTGTTTTTT	CASSTQGGATGELFF
TRBV5-1	TRBJ2-3	once	TRBD2	TGCGCCAGCAGCCCCAGGACTAGCGGGGGGGTAGATACGCAGTATTTT	CASSPRTSGGVDTQYF
TRBV5-4	TRBJ2-5	NA	TRBD2	TGTGCCAGCAGCTCTAAGCGGGGGGGCAACCAAGAGACCCAGTACTTC	CASSSKRGGNQETQYF
TRBV2	TRBJ1-5	NA	NA	TGTGCCAGCAGCGGGGGGGCCGATAGCAATCAGCCCCAGCATTTT	CASSGGADSNQPQHF